Presented here are 8 T cell receptor beta chains from one specimen sequenced in a study of T cell changes during pregnancy in multiple sclerosis. This table comes from immunoSEQ multiplex PCR, and its TCRdb copy is limited to in-frame clones, with some not included. The sample yields more than 55,000 clones, approximately 91% seen once. The sequenced sample was peripheral blood, obtained in the second trimester of pregnancy. Receptors originate from a female donor with multiple sclerosis, enrolled in a pregnancy study.

The chain employs TRBV5-4 and TRBJ1-1; D remains ambiguous. The length of the CDR3 is 15 residues. Germline assignment: CDR1 SGHNT and CDR2 YYREEE (reference sequence). V lost 4 bases and J lost 3, with 16 bases in between. The CDR3 nucleotides read TGTGCCAGCAGCAAAGTCCCCCATGAGTACACTGAAGCTTTCTTT. It encodes CASSKVPHEYTEAFF. Full variable domain (remainder filled in from reference TRBV5-4 and TRBJ1-1): ETGVTQSPTHLIKTRGQQVTLRCSSQSGHNTVSWYQQALGQGPQFIFQYYREEENGRGNFPPRFSGLQFPNYSSELNVNALELDDSALYLCASSKVPHEYTEAFFGQGTRLTVV.

The chain couples TRBV28 to TRBJ2-2, with D hard to call. Per the germline V gene, CDR1 is MDHEN and CDR2 is SYDVKM. This CDR3 region has 17 residues. V dropped 3 bases and J dropped 4 bases, with 18 bases sitting between them. The CDR3 bases are TGTGCCAGCAGTTTGAACGTAGGCGGCGGCGGCACCGGGGAGCTGTTTTTT. Translation: CASSLNVGGGGTGELFF.

The V and J genes are TRBV6-1 and TRBJ1-2; no reliable D call. CDR3 length: 13 amino acids. The V and J ends lost 5 bases and 4 bases respectively, with 11 bases between them. Germline loops: CDR1 MNHNS, CDR2 SASEGT. The chain's CDR3 is CASSHSSFYGYTF. The CDR3 nucleotides read TGTGCCAGCAGTCACTCAAGCTTCTATGGCTACACCTTC.

The rearrangement uses TRBV10-3 and TRBJ2-7, with 7 nucleotides matching TRBD1. Trimming cost V 5 bases and J 0 bases; bases outside gene matches: 10. Germline V gives CDR1 ENHRY, CDR2 SYGVKD. The CDR3 length is 16 residues. CDR3 in amino acids: CAISPPSGDSSYEQYF. DNA for the CDR3: TGTGCCATCAGTCCTCCCTCCGGGGACAGCTCCTACGAGCAGTACTTC.

This clone appeared a single time. The V call is TRBV6-5, the J call TRBJ1-4, with D perhaps TRBD1 (5 bases). V was trimmed by 0 bases and J by 5 bases, leaving 13 bases between them. The CDR3 runs to 16 residues. Germline V gene sequence: CDR1 MNHEY, CDR2 SVGAGI. The CDR3 bases are TGTGCCAGCAGTTACTCCCCGACAGTAGACAATGAAAAACTGTTTTTT. Amino acids: CASSYSPTVDNEKLFF.

This chain joins TRBV19 and TRBJ1-1; D is undetermined. V was cut by 3 bases and J by 0 bases, with 5 bases left in between. The V gene's germline CDR1 is LNHDA and CDR2 SQIVND (reference sequence). The CDR3 runs 13 residues. The DNA of the CDR3 is TGTGCCAGTAGTATCCCCTTGAACACTGAAGCTTTCTTT. Translating gives CASSIPLNTEAFF.

The DNA for the CDR3 is TGTGCCAGCAGCGTAGGCGGGGAGGGCACTGAAGCTTTCTTT. Its protein product is CASSVGGEGTEAFF. The chain employs TRBV9 and TRBJ1-1, with D unclear. V lost 0 bases and J lost 4, with 10 bases in between. There are 14 residues in the CDR3. Per germline, CDR1 SGDLS and CDR2 YYNGEE.

The V gene is TRBV18, the J gene TRBJ2-5; no firm D call. V was trimmed by 0 bases and J by 5 bases, leaving 7 bases between them. There are 13 residues in the CDR3. Germline CDR1 and CDR2: KGHSH and LQKENI. The CDR3 nucleotides read TGTGCCAGCTCACCACCGATCGAGGAGACCCAGTACTTC. Translation: CASSPPIEETQYF.